This T cell receptor (beta chain) originates from a study of T cells in Graves' hyperthyroidism and ophthalmopathy. This clonotype was counted at least ten times. Germline assignment: CDR1 SGDLS and CDR2 YYNGEE. Trimming removed 1 base from V and 3 bases from J; junction bases left unmatched: 2. The CDR3 has 14 amino acids. Using RNA transcripts as the source, TCR beta CDR3 regions were amplified. Initially, a first-round RT-PCR of the TCR CDR3 employed the HTBI primer set. TCRdb itself ran the multiplex PCR reads through MiXCR, one entry per CDR3 protein. The data contain roughly 290,000 distinct CDR3 sequences, 10% to 15% of them singletons.

The sequencing input was blood. The source of this sequence is a woman aged 25 to 45 with Graves' hyperthyroidism that later progressed to Graves' ophthalmopathy. The V call is TRBV9, the J call TRBJ2-5; 8 positions agree with TRBD2. In DNA, the CDR3 is TGTGCCAGCAGCGTAAGCGGGAGCAAAGAGACCCAGTACTTC. Protein product: CASSVSGSKETQYF.